The 9 T cell receptor beta chains below all came from one sample that was sequenced in a study of T cell changes during pregnancy in multiple sclerosis. Libraries were prepared by immunoSEQ multiplex PCR; TCRdb keeps only in-frame clonotypes and omits some of them. The sample consists of 45,000 to 55,000 clones, around 92% of them appearing once. The sample was CD4+ T cells from peripheral blood mononuclear cells, taken in the second trimester of pregnancy. The source is a female donor in good health, enrolled as a control in a pregnancy study.

The chain combines TRBV12-5 with TRBJ1-1, with TRBD1 as a possible D gene (5 bases). This CDR3 has 15 amino acids. CDR1 and CDR2 from the germline V gene are LGHNT and FRNRAP. Trimming took 7 bases from V and 1 from J, leaving 16 bases between them. As DNA, the CDR3 is TGTGCTAGTGAACGTGCGGGGGGTCGGAACACTGAAGCTTTCTTT. Protein product: CASERAGGRNTEAFF.

V is TRBV11-1 and J is TRBJ2-3, with D possibly TRBD2 on 6 matching bases. The CDR3 has 14 residues. V was trimmed by 5 bases and J by 5 bases, leaving 14 bases between them. The germline V gene has CDR1 SGHAT and CDR2 FQDESV (reference sequence). The CDR3 nucleotides are TGTGCCAGCAGCCAGGGTAACGGGGGAGATACGCAGTATTTT. It yields the protein CASSQGNGGDTQYF.

The genes are TRBV5-1 and TRBJ2-7, with D perhaps matching TRBD1 (5 bases). The V end lost 4 bases, the J end lost 2 bases, and 13 bases lay between the germline ends. The CDR3 is made up of 14 amino acids. Germline V lookup: CDR1 SGHRS, CDR2 YFSETQ. CDR3: CASSPRTNTYEQYF. CDR3 nucleotides: TGCGCCAGCAGCCCTCGGACAAACACCTACGAGCAGTACTTC.

The chain employs TRBV5-5 and TRBJ2-7; D is unclear. Germline assignment: CDR1 SGHKS and CDR2 YYEKEE (reference sequence). V lost 4 bases and J lost 0, with 14 bases in between. The CDR3 runs to 15 residues. For the CDR3, the DNA is TGTGCCAGCAGCCATCCAGGTGGTAGCTCCTACGAGCAGTACTTC. Encoded protein: CASSHPGGSSYEQYF. Supplemented by reference TRBV5-5 and TRBJ2-7, the full variable domain reads DAGVTQSPTHLIKTRGQQVTLRCSPISGHKSVSWYQQVLGQGPQFIFQYYEKEERGRGNFPDRFSARQFPNYSSELNVNALLLGDSALYLCASSHPGGSSYEQYFGPGTRLTVT.

The chain carries TRBV13 and TRBJ2-4, with D perhaps matching TRBD2 (5 bases). This CDR3 is built from 14 residues. V was cut by 6 bases and J by 6 bases, with 15 bases left in between. Germline assignment: CDR1 PRHDT and CDR2 FYEKMQ (reference sequence). CDR3 residues: CASRLFVRGNIQYF. The CDR3 DNA is TGTGCCAGCAGGCTCTTTGTTCGGGGAAACATTCAGTACTTC.

The chain is built from TRBV28 and TRBJ2-4; 8 positions match TRBD2. V trimming: 3 bases; J trimming: 3 bases; junction bases outside the gene matches: 10. The CDR3 covers 17 residues. Germline assignment: CDR1 MDHEN and CDR2 SYDVKM. The CDR3 spells CASSLPGGGMVKNIQYF. The CDR3 nucleotides are TGTGCCAGCAGTTTGCCGGGCGGGGGGATGGTCAAAAACATTCAGTACTTC.

The chain couples TRBV27 to TRBJ2-3, with 10 bases identical to TRBD2. J gave up 5 bases and V 4 bases, and 9 bases lay outside the gene matches. There are 16 residues in the CDR3. CDR1 MNHEY and CDR2 SMNVEV come from the germline V gene (reference sequence). CDR3 nucleotides: TGTGCCAGCAGTTCTCTAGCGGGAGTAAAGCAAGATACGCAGTATTTT. Its translation: CASSSLAGVKQDTQYF.

This chain uses TRBV5-1 with TRBJ1-6, with 7 bases identical to TRBD1. J gave up 8 bases and V 1 base, and 15 bases lay outside the gene matches. There are 18 residues in the CDR3. CDR1 and CDR2 (germline): SGHRS, YFSETQ. The CDR3 nucleotides read TGCGCCAGCAGCTTGTACAGACAGGGCCCGAGGGGAGATTCACCCCTCCACTTT. Translated, it gives CASSLYRQGPRGDSPLHF.

This sequence joins TRBV2 and TRBJ2-1; D gene uncertain. V was trimmed by 1 base and J by 6 bases, leaving 7 bases between them. Per germline, CDR1 SNHLY and CDR2 FYNNEI. The CDR3 spans 13 residues. The DNA for the CDR3 is TGTGCCAGCAGTGAAGAGACAAGCAATGAGCAGTTCTTC. This sequence encodes CASSEETSNEQFF.